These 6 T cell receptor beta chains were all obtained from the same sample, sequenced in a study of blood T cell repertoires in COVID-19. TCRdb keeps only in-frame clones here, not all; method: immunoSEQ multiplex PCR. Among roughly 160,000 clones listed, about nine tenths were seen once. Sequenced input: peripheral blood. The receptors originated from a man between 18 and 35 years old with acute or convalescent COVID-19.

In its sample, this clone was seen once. CDR3 bases: TGCGCCAGCAGTGGTTTAAGCAATCAGCCCCAGCATTTT. This sequence encodes CASSGLSNQPQHF. V gene TRBV10-2 combines with J gene TRBJ1-5; D ambiguous. This CDR3 is built from 13 residues. The V gene's germline CDR1 is WSHSY and CDR2 SAAADI. Between the trimmed V and J ends, which lost 4 bases and 1 base, there was a span of 5 bases.

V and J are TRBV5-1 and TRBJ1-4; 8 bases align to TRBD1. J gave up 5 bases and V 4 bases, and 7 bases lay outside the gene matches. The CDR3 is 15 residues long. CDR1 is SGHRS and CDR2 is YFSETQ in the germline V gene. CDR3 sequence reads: CASSPPGQANEKLFF. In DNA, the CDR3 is TGCGCCAGCAGCCCCCCGGGACAGGCCAATGAAAAACTGTTTTTT.

In DNA form, the CDR3 reads TGCGCCAGCAGCGCCACTAGCGGCCAGGGAGAGCAGTACTTC. This sequence encodes CASSATSGQGEQYF. V and J are TRBV5-1 and TRBJ2-7, with TRBD2 matching over 8 bases. This CDR3 is built from 14 residues. From germline, CDR1 is SGHRS and CDR2 YFSETQ. V shed 4 bases, J shed 7 bases, and the junction held 10 bases outside the gene matches. Full variable domain (outside the CDR3, taken from reference TRBV5-1 and TRBJ2-7): KAGVTQTPRYLIKTRGQQVTLSCSPISGHRSVSWYQQTPGQGLQFLFEYFSETQRNKGNFPGRFSGRQFSNSRSEMNVSTLELGDSALYLCASSATSGQGEQYFGPGTRLTVT.

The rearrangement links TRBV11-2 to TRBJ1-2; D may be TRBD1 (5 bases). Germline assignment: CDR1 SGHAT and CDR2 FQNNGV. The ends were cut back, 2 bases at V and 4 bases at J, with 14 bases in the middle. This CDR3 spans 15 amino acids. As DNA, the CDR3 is TGTGCCAGCAGCTTATACGGAGGGGAAGGCTATGGCTACACCTTC. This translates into CASSLYGGEGYGYTF. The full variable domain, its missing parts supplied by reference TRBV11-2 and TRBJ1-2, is EAGVAQSPRYKIIEKRQSVAFWCNPISGHATLYWYQQILGQGPKLLIQFQNNGVVDDSQLPKDRFSAERLKGVDSTLKIQPAKLEDSAVYLCASSLYGGEGYGYTFGSGTRLTVV.

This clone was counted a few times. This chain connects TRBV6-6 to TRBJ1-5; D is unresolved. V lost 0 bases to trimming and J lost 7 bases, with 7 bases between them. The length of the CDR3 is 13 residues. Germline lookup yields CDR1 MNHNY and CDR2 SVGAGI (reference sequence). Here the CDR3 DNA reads TGTGCCAGCAGTTACTCCCAGGTGCAGCCCCAGCATTTT. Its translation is CASSYSQVQPQHF.

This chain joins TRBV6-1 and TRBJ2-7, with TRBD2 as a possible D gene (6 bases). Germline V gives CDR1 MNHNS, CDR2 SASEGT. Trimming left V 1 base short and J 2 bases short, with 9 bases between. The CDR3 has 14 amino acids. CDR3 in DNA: TGTGCCAGCAGTGAAGTCGGGAGCCCCTACGAGCAGTACTTC. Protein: CASSEVGSPYEQYF.